The 11 T cell receptor beta chains listed next were all sequenced from one sample in a study of OX40 agonist ivuxolimab in advanced cancers. Sequencing was performed with immunoSEQ multiplex PCR; in TCRdb, only in-frame clones are kept and a portion is missing. This sample has 65,000 to 80,000 clones, with 93% found just once. Sample: CD4+ or CD8+ T cells sorted from blood, taken in a trial of the OX40 agonist ivuxolimab. The receptors were gathered from an adult with an advanced solid tumor such as melanoma, head and neck, liver or kidney cancer.

V is TRBV9 and J is TRBJ2-3; 12 nucleotides agree with TRBD2. V lost 3 bases to trimming and J lost 4 bases; unmatched junction nucleotides: 0. Germline CDR1 SGDLS, CDR2 YYNGEE. CDR3 size: 14 residues. DNA for the CDR3: TGTGCCAGCAGCGCTAGCGGGGGGGCAGATACGCAGTATTTT. Protein product: CASSASGGADTQYF.

J is TRBJ2-3 and V is TRBV4-1, with 9 bases matching TRBD2. The J segment lost 6 bases and the V segment lost 0 bases, leaving 1 base of the junction unmatched. This CDR3 comprises 14 residues. Germline V gene sequence: CDR1 MGHRA, CDR2 YSYEKL. The CDR3 nucleotides read TGCGCCAGCAGCCAAGATACTAGCGGGGATACGCAGTATTTT. Translated, it gives CASSQDTSGDTQYF.

The rearrangement uses TRBV7-9 and TRBJ1-1, with D maybe TRBD1 (6 bases). CDR1 is SEHNR, CDR2 FQNEAQ, per germline (reference sequence). This CDR3 contains 16 residues. Trimming stripped 1 base from V and 1 base from J, with 13 bases between. The CDR3 here is CASSLDGGPRNTEAFF. In DNA form, the CDR3 reads TGTGCCAGCAGCTTAGACGGGGGGCCAAGGAACACTGAAGCTTTCTTT.

The chain uses TRBV19 and TRBJ1-2; TRBD1 matches at 7 bases. Germline V gives CDR1 LNHDA, CDR2 SQIVND (reference sequence). The CDR3 has 13 amino acids. Losses at the gene ends were 6 bases for V and 3 bases for J; bases not matched to a gene: 4. In DNA form, the CDR3 reads TGTGCCAGTAGACAAGGGGGCTACTATGGCTACACCTTC. Translated: CASRQGGYYGYTF.

The gene calls are TRBV2 and TRBJ1-1; D remains unclear. V was trimmed by 1 base and J by 1 base, leaving 4 bases between them. Germline V gives CDR1 SNHLY, CDR2 FYNNEI. The CDR3 contains 13 residues. DNA of the CDR3: TGTGCCAGCAGTGAAGGACGGAACACTGAAGCTTTCTTT. It encodes CASSEGRNTEAFF.

V is TRBV5-6 and J is TRBJ1-4; no definite D call. CDR1 is SGHDT and CDR2 is YYEEEE in the germline V gene. Between the trimmed V and J ends, which lost 4 bases and 4 bases, there was a span of 11 bases. CDR3 length: 14 residues. The CDR3 DNA reads TGTGCCAGCAGCCTCCGCAAGCGTAATGAAAAACTGTTTTTT. Amino acids: CASSLRKRNEKLFF. The whole variable domain, remainder taken from reference TRBV5-6 and TRBJ1-4, is DAGVTQSPTHLIKTRGQQVTLRCSPKSGHDTVSWYQQALGQGPQFIFQYYEEEERQRGNFPDRFSGHQFPNYSSELNVNALLLGDSALYLCASSLRKRNEKLFFGSGTQLSVL.

The J gene is TRBJ2-7, the V gene TRBV29-1; the D gene is possibly TRBD2 (6 bases). This CDR3 is built from 14 residues. Trimming left V 4 bases short and J 0 bases short, with 13 bases between. In germline, CDR1 is SQVTM, CDR2 ANQGSEA. CDR3 sequence (DNA): TGCAGCGTTGGGGGCGGGGTAGGCTCCTACGAGCAGTACTTC. Encoded protein: CSVGGGVGSYEQYF.

This rearrangement joins TRBV19 to TRBJ1-1; unclear D gene. Trimming shortened V by 8 bases and J by 1 base, and 11 bases separated the two germline ends. Germline V gene sequence: CDR1 LNHDA, CDR2 SQIVND (reference sequence). This CDR3 region has 13 residues. For the CDR3, the DNA is TGTGCCAGTCAAGCGAGCGGGAACACTGAAGCTTTCTTT. It translates to CASQASGNTEAFF.

This chain connects TRBV9 to TRBJ1-1; D call uncertain. Germline values: CDR1 SGDLS, CDR2 YYNGEE. V was pared by 0 bases and J by 6 bases, with 12 bases between. The length of the CDR3 is 14 residues. DNA of the CDR3: TGTGCCAGCAGCGTAGGTTCCGACCCCGCTGAAGCTTTCTTT. Amino acids: CASSVGSDPAEAFF.

This chain connects TRBV13 to TRBJ2-5; D gene uncertain. TRBJ2-7 matches the DNA end more closely, so the J call is doubtful. The germline CDR1 and CDR2 sequences are PRHDT and FYEKMQ (reference sequence). The CDR3 runs 13 residues. In DNA form, the CDR3 reads TGTGCCAGCAGCTTAGGGGCCCTTTACGAGCAGTACTTC. This encodes CASSLGALYEQYF.

The chain links TRBV27 to TRBJ1-2; D is unresolved. The CDR3 totals 13 residues. The V gene's germline CDR1 is MNHEY and CDR2 SMNVEV (reference sequence). V was shortened by 3 bases and J by 6 bases, with 11 bases between the two germline ends. This CDR3 is CASSLGGGDGYTF. The CDR3 DNA sequence: TGTGCCAGCAGTTTGGGAGGTGGAGATGGCTACACCTTC.